Listed below are T cell receptor beta chains from one sample, sequenced in a study of CD8+ T cells in alopecia areata. Generated by immunoSEQ multiplex PCR, the TCRdb table keeps only in-frame clones and is missing some. Of approximately 59,000 clones in the sample, approximately 45% were seen once. This material consisted of CD8+ T cells sorted from blood, taken at week 0. The receptors were gathered from a human donor with alopecia areata. Both conserved end residues are part of each CDR3. A D gene is named only where the DNA matches it firmly. Expanded clones get a size class; other rows say once, few or many, or leave the size out.

j_call clone_size v_call d_call cdr3_nt cdr3_aa
TRBJ2-1 few TRBV5-6 TRBD1 TGTGCCAGCAGCTCCACCGGGACAGGTACCGATGAGCAGTTCTTC CASSSTGTGTDEQFF
TRBJ2-7 . TRBV5-1 TRBD2 TGCGCCAGCAGCCTCACCCCTAGCGGCCAAAGCTCCTACGAGCAGTACTTC CASSLTPSGQSSYEQYF
TRBJ2-1 . TRBV4-1 . TGCGCCAGCAGCCCAGGGGGTACGGGAGAATTCAGCTCCTACAATGAGCAGTTCTTC CASSPGGTGEFSSYNEQFF
TRBJ2-7 . TRBV11-2 TRBD2 TGTGCCAGCAGTAAAGAGGCACTAGCGGGAACCCTCCTCTACGAGCAGTACTTC CASSKEALAGTLLYEQYF
TRBJ2-7 . TRBV4-1 TRBD2 TGCGCCAGCAGCCAGATTAGCGGGAGGGCCGGGGAGCAGTACTTC CASSQISGRAGEQYF
TRBJ2-4 few TRBV27 TRBD1 TGTGCCAGCAGCCTTCGGACAGGGGAAAACATTCAGTACTTC CASSLRTGENIQYF
TRBJ2-6 . TRBV28 . TGTGCCAGCACCCAAAAGGGGGGTTTGGGCTCTGGGGCCAACGTCCTGACTTTC CASTQKGGLGSGANVLTF
TRBJ2-7 . TRBV7-8 TRBD2 TGTGCCAGCAGCTTAGTAGGGACTAGCGTACTCTACGAGCAGTACTTC CASSLVGTSVLYEQYF
TRBJ2-5 . TRBV2 TRBD2 TGTGCCAGCAGTTCCCTGCTAGCGGGAGTCGTAGAGGAGACCCAGTACTTC CASSSLLAGVVEETQYF
TRBJ2-1 few TRBV6-5 . TGTGCCAGCAGTTACGGTGGCGGTAACTACAATGAGCAGTTCTTC CASSYGGGNYNEQFF
TRBJ2-5 . TRBV28 . TGTGCCAGCAGTTCCGGGACCGCCGGTGAGACCCAGTACTTC CASSSGTAGETQYF
TRBJ2-5 few TRBV7-7 . TGCGCCAGCAGCCAAGATGGCGGGGGCGGAGAGACCCAGTACTTC CASSQDGGGGETQYF
TRBJ2-7 . TRBV30 . TGTGCCTGGGATCATGGGTCTGGCTACGAGCAGTACTTC CAWDHGSGYEQYF
TRBJ1-1 . TRBV4-3 . TGCGCCAGCAGCCAAGTAGAGGGTGAAGCTTTCTTT CASSQVEGEAFF
TRBJ2-1 . TRBV11-2 . TGTGCCAGCAGCTCAAAGGTAGTGTATGGGTCCTACAATGAGCAGTTCTTC CASSSKVVYGSYNEQFF
TRBJ2-7 . TRBV2 TRBD1 TGTGCCAGGGGGGACAGAAGCTCCTACGAGCAGTACTTC CARGDRSSYEQYF
TRBJ2-1 few TRBV7-8 TRBD1 TGTGCCAGCAGCTTAGCGCACAGGGGGCTTAGATATGAGCAGTTCTTC CASSLAHRGLRYEQFF
TRBJ2-5 . TRBV19 . TGTGCCAGTAGTTCGGGCGGAGAGACCCAGTACTTC CASSSGGETQYF
TRBJ2-1 once TRBV4-2 TRBD2 TGTGCCAGCAGCCAAGAGACTAGCGGATACAATGAGCAGTTCTTC CASSQETSGYNEQFF
TRBJ1-2 . TRBV29-1 . TGCAGCGTGAGGGGTGTACGGGACACCCCCTTTGGGAGCACCTTC CSVRGVRDTPFGSTF
TRBJ2-7 few TRBV5-1 . TGCGCCAGCAGCTTGGACCCTACCTACGAGCAGTACTTC CASSLDPTYEQYF
TRBJ2-5 . TRBV11-2 TRBD2 TGTGCCAGCAGCTTCCCGACTAGCGGGAGTGTGGTCCAAGAGACCCAGTACTTC CASSFPTSGSVVQETQYF
TRBJ2-2 . TRBV29-1 TRBD1 TGCAGCGCTTCCGGGACAGGGGGCGCGACCGGGGAGCTGTTTTTT CSASGTGGATGELFF
TRBJ2-1 few TRBV4-1 TRBD1 TGCGCCAGCAGCCAAAGGGGGAGCCCGGGACAGGGTATGGCTGAGCAGTTCTTC CASSQRGSPGQGMAEQFF
TRBJ1-5 . TRBV7-8 . TGTGCCAGCAGCTCTGGCAGCACGGTTCAGCCCCAGCATTTT CASSSGSTVQPQHF
TRBJ2-2 . TRBV27 . TGTGCCAGCAGTTTAGTCGTGACAGCGAACACCGGGGAGCTGTTTTTT CASSLVVTANTGELFF
TRBJ2-1 . TRBV29-1 . TGCAGCGTTCCCCGTCAAGGGCACTACAATGAGCAGTTCTTC CSVPRQGHYNEQFF